A single sample is the source of the 8 T cell receptor beta chains below, sequenced in a study of blood T cells in healthy people across ages. Combining a sample-barcoded 5' primer with a J-beta primer mix, a second PCR ran for 7 to 11 cycles. TCRdb recomputed calls from the 5' RACE reads with MiXCR, one row per CDR3 protein. The sample has around 1,600,000 distinct CDR3 sequences; approximately 39% are singletons. The sample was blood. These receptors all stem from a woman between 18 and 30 years old in good health.

This clonotype was seen many times. The chain recombines TRBV10-3 with TRBJ2-1, with TRBD1 matching over 9 bases. Germline CDR1 ENHRY, CDR2 SYGVKD. The CDR3 has 13 amino acids. The V segment lost 9 bases and the J segment 9 bases; nucleotides outside the gene matches: 9. Here the CDR3 DNA reads TGTGCCATGTCTAGGGACAGGGATTTTGAGCAGTTCTTC. Residues: CAMSRDRDFEQFF.

The rearrangement joins TRBV7-9 to TRBJ2-5; D gene uncertain. The J call could be wrong; TRBJ2-7 is a better fit for the DNA end. The germline CDR1 and CDR2 sequences are SEHNR and FQNEAQ (reference sequence). The CDR3 length is 18 residues. The CDR3 coding sequence is TGTGCCAGCAGCTTAGCGCTAGGCGCCTTCCCTCAATCCGACGAGCAGTACTTC. It codes for CASSLALGAFPQSDEQYF.

This chain uses TRBV7-9 with TRBJ2-1; TRBD2 aligns across 11 bases. The CDR3 is made up of 15 amino acids. The germline gives CDR1 SEHNR, CDR2 FQNEAQ (reference sequence). The V segment lost 7 bases and the J segment 2 bases; nucleotides outside the gene matches: 4. CDR3 region: CASIPGLAAYNEQFF. The CDR3 DNA follows: TGTGCCAGCATCCCGGGACTAGCGGCCTACAATGAGCAGTTCTTC.

J is TRBJ1-5 and V is TRBV30, with D perhaps matching TRBD1 (5 bases). CDR1 is GTSNPN and CDR2 is SVGIG in the germline V gene (reference sequence). The V end lost 1 base, the J end lost 4 bases, and 11 bases lay between the germline ends. The CDR3 has 14 residues. CDR3 sequence (DNA): TGTGCCTGGAGTGCGGGACGGCTAAATCAGCCCCAGCATTTT. Translating it yields CAWSAGRLNQPQHF.

The chain couples TRBV29-1 to TRBJ1-3, with D hard to call. V lost 6 bases to trimming and J lost 0 bases, with 12 bases between them. CDR1 and CDR2 (germline): SQVTM, ANQGSEA. This CDR3 is built from 14 residues. The DNA of the CDR3 is TGCAGCGTCCAAGGGTCCCTCTCTGGAAACACCATATATTTT. Translated, it gives CSVQGSLSGNTIYF.

The chain carries TRBV7-2 and TRBJ2-5; D is uncertain. Trimming pared 1 base from V and 11 bases from J, leaving 14 bases between. The CDR3 is 13 residues long. Germline V gene data show CDR1 as SGHTA and CDR2 as FQGNSA. The CDR3 sequence is CASSLEFRKEQYF. CDR3 nucleotides: TGTGCCAGCAGCTTAGAGTTCCGGAAAGAGCAGTACTTC.

A few counts support this clonotype. This chain connects TRBV6-5 to TRBJ2-3; weak D call: TRBD2 (6 bases). CDR1 is MNHEY, CDR2 SVGAGI, per germline. V was trimmed by 7 bases and J by 6 bases, leaving 17 bases between them. The CDR3 loop spans 14 amino acids. CDR3 nucleotide sequence: TGTGCCAGCAAACTAGCCCCAGTGGGGGATACGCAGTATTTT. Protein sequence: CASKLAPVGDTQYF.

V usage is TRBV29-1 and J usage is TRBJ2-3; D may be TRBD2 (5 bases). CDR3 length equals 12 residues. Germline CDR1 is SQVTM and CDR2 is ANQGSEA. The germline V and J ends were trimmed by 5 bases and 4 bases, with 10 bases remaining between them. In DNA form, the CDR3 reads TGCAGCGTTTTTGAACTAGCAGATACGCAGTATTTT. Protein product: CSVFELADTQYF.